The 7 T cell receptor beta chains presented below share a single source sample, sequenced in a study of blood T cell repertoires in COVID-19. The protocol was immunoSEQ multiplex PCR, while the TCRdb copy is restricted to in-frame clones and leaves out a portion. The profile shows approximately 110,000 clones, about 85% of them singletons. What was sequenced was peripheral blood. Receptor source: a woman of 80 years or more with COVID-19, enrolled during active disease.

The CDR3 sequence: CASSQTGLPVSGNTIYF. CDR3 nucleotides: TGTGCCAGCAGCCAAACGGGACTGCCAGTCTCTGGAAACACCATATATTTT. J is TRBJ1-3 and V is TRBV14; D is perhaps TRBD1 (5 bases). V lost 2 bases to trimming and J lost 0 bases, with 14 bases between them. The CDR3 is made up of 17 amino acids. Germline CDR1 reads SGHDN; CDR2 reads FVKESK.

The genes are TRBV10-3 and TRBJ2-7; tentatively, D is TRBD1 (5 bases). The V end lost 0 bases, the J end lost 4 bases, and 10 bases lay between the germline ends. Germline CDR1 ENHRY, CDR2 SYGVKD. The CDR3 sequence is 14 residues long. The CDR3: CAISESTDTYEQYF. CDR3 DNA sequence: TGTGCCATCAGTGAGTCGACAGACACTTACGAGCAGTACTTC.

V usage is TRBV7-3 and J usage is TRBJ2-1; 10 bases agree with TRBD2. This CDR3 comprises 15 residues. Germline values: CDR1 SGHTA, CDR2 FQGTGA. J gave up 10 bases and V 0 bases, and 6 bases lay outside the gene matches. The CDR3 protein is CASSLTSGRGGEQFF. The CDR3 DNA reads as TGTGCCAGCAGCTTAACCAGCGGGAGGGGAGGGGAGCAGTTCTTC.

This clone came up once. The chain combines TRBV5-1 with TRBJ2-3; 7 bases align to TRBD1. The J segment lost 5 bases and the V segment lost 2 bases, leaving 5 bases of the junction unmatched. Germline V gene sequence: CDR1 SGHRS, CDR2 YFSETQ. CDR3 size: 14 residues. The CDR3 here is CASSFGQVKDTQYF. In DNA form, the CDR3 reads TGCGCCAGCAGCTTCGGACAGGTGAAAGATACGCAGTATTTT.

The chain employs TRBV27 and TRBJ2-5; the D gene is possibly TRBD1 (6 bases). This CDR3 spans 14 amino acids. Germline V gene lookup returns CDR1 MNHEY and CDR2 SMNVEV (reference sequence). The V end was cut by 2 bases, the J end by 1 base, with 8 bases between. The CDR3 sequence is CASSLGGLQETQYF. The CDR3 DNA is TGTGCCAGCAGTTTAGGGGGCCTCCAAGAGACCCAGTACTTC.

The genes are TRBV14 and TRBJ2-1; a possible D gene is TRBD2 (6 bases). The CDR3 spans 14 residues. In germline, CDR1 is SGHDN, CDR2 FVKESK. V was shortened by 3 bases and J by 2 bases, with 8 bases between the two germline ends. The DNA for the CDR3 is TGTGCCAGCAGCCACCGGACTACCTACAATGAGCAGTTCTTC. Residues: CASSHRTTYNEQFF.

V gene TRBV27 combines with J gene TRBJ2-7, with a tentative D call TRBD2 (7 bases). Germline CDR1 and CDR2: MNHEY and SMNVEV (reference sequence). This CDR3 has 17 amino acids. Trimming shortened V by 3 bases and J by 6 bases, and 24 bases separated the two germline ends. CDR3 DNA: TGTGCCAGCAGTTTTTCGGGGAGGGGGAGTGATGGCTTCGAGCAGTACTTC. Amino acid sequence: CASSFSGRGSDGFEQYF.